These 27 T cell receptor beta chains came from one sample sequenced in a study of vaccination and CD4 T cells after COVID-19. These receptors' antigens are unknown. Specified treatment: roughly 11-day PBMC culture with coronavirus spike peptide pools or control peptides (ViraFEST assay). Samples of CD4+ T cells were obtained from the unexposed donor before the COVID-19 pandemic (2011-2018). Sequencing of the DNA from cultured CD4+ T cells was carried out with the Oncomine TCR Beta short-read assay. Each CDR3 protein is one row after TCRdb ran MiXCR on the PCR reads. The sample consists of fewer than 3,500 distinct CDR3 sequences, approximately 25% of them appearing once. The specimen was CD4+ T cells from blood, cultured in vitro. The source of these receptors is a human donor in good health.

This clonotype was counted a few times. The gene calls are TRBV20-1 and TRBJ2-5; D may be TRBD1 (6 bases). With 6 bases removed from V and 5 bases from J, the gap between germline ends came to 22 bases. Germline CDR1 DFQATT, CDR2 SNEGSKA (reference sequence). This CDR3 comprises 15 residues. The CDR3 nucleotides read TGCAGTGCCGTAAACTTGGACAGTTCAACGGAGACCCAGTACTTC. Protein: CSAVNLDSSTETQYF.

This clonotype was seen more than once but under ten times. This chain uses TRBV29-1 with TRBJ2-2; no reliable D call. With 5 bases removed from V and 0 bases from J, the gap between germline ends came to 10 bases. The CDR3 length is 14 residues. The V gene's germline CDR1 is SQVTM and CDR2 ANQGSEA. This CDR3 reads CSVQKITNTGELFF. The CDR3 DNA reads TGCAGCGTTCAAAAGATTACGAACACCGGGGAGCTGTTTTTT.

This clonotype has a handful of counts. The chain recombines TRBV6-1 with TRBJ2-7; perhaps TRBD1 as D (5 bases). Germline CDR1 is MNHNS and CDR2 is SASEGT. The CDR3 covers 17 residues. V dropped 2 bases and J dropped 2 bases, with 19 bases sitting between them. The CDR3 DNA is TGTGCCAGCAGTGAACCCTACTCAGGGTCAATAACCTACGAGCAGTACTTC. Amino acid sequence: CASSEPYSGSITYEQYF.

The chain combines TRBV7-8 with TRBJ2-5, with TRBD1 matching 8 bases. The germline V gene encodes CDR1 SGHVS and CDR2 FQNEAQ. V lost 4 bases to trimming and J lost 5 bases; unmatched junction nucleotides: 6. This CDR3 has 14 amino acids. The CDR3 bases are TGTGCCAGCAGCTGGACAGGGTCACCCGAGACCCAGTACTTC. Protein sequence: CASSWTGSPETQYF.

There are a few counts of this clonotype. The chain carries TRBV7-8 and TRBJ1-1; 9 nucleotides agree with TRBD1. V lost 2 bases and J lost 6; bases outside the gene matches: 10. CDR1 SGHVS and CDR2 FQNEAQ come from the germline V gene. The CDR3 totals 16 residues. The CDR3 loop is CASSLNLVQGASEAFF. The CDR3 DNA follows: TGTGCCAGCAGCTTAAACTTGGTACAGGGGGCTTCTGAAGCTTTCTTT. Full variable domain (remainder filled in from reference TRBV7-8 and TRBJ1-1): GAGVSQSPRYKVAKRGQDVALRCDPISGHVSLFWYQQALGQGPEFLTYFQNEAQLDKSGLPSDRFFAERPEGSVSTLKIQRTQQEDSAVYLCASSLNLVQGASEAFFGQGTRLTVV.

The rearrangement joins TRBV6-1 to TRBJ2-7; the D gene is possibly TRBD1 (6 bases). Germline V gene data show CDR1 as MNHNS and CDR2 as SASEGT. V was cut by 6 bases and J by 3 bases, with 15 bases left in between. This CDR3 spans 14 amino acids. This CDR3 reads CASSPTKQGYEQYF. DNA of the CDR3: TGTGCCAGCAGCCCAACTAAACAGGGCTACGAGCAGTACTTC.

The V and J genes are TRBV27 and TRBJ1-6; maybe TRBD1 (5 bases). Germline CDR1 and CDR2: MNHEY and SMNVEV (reference sequence). The CDR3 is 15 residues long. V lost 0 bases and J lost 10, with 13 bases in between. The CDR3 bases are TGTGCCAGCAGTTTATCCAGGGAAAGGGGATCACCCCTCCACTTT. It specifies CASSLSRERGSPLHF.

The J gene is TRBJ2-3, the V gene TRBV20-1, with D hard to call. Germline-derived CDR1 and CDR2 are DFQATT and SNEGSKA (reference sequence). CDR3 length: 13 residues. V lost 3 bases, J lost 6 bases, and 13 bases lay in between. The CDR3 reads CSASSTTRDTQYF. The CDR3, as DNA: TGCAGTGCTAGTTCTACCACACGGGATACGCAGTATTTT.

This clonotype was seen more than once but under ten times. The chain is built from TRBV20-1 and TRBJ2-2, with D uncertain. The CDR3 is 12 amino acids. Between the trimmed V and J ends, which lost 6 bases and 7 bases, there was a span of 12 bases. CDR1 is DFQATT and CDR2 is SNEGSKA in the germline V gene (reference sequence). CDR3: CSAAQRIGELFF. The CDR3, as DNA: TGCAGTGCCGCTCAGAGGATCGGGGAGCTGTTTTTT.

The V gene is TRBV14, the J gene TRBJ2-2; 9 bases are shared with TRBD1. CDR3 length equals 16 residues. J lost 0 bases, V lost 6 bases, and 5 bases had no gene match. Germline assignment: CDR1 SGHDN and CDR2 FVKESK. The DNA of the CDR3 is TGTGCCAGCAGACGGACAGGGGATCCGAACACCGGGGAGCTGTTTTTT. Its protein product is CASRRTGDPNTGELFF.

This clonotype was seen a handful of times. This rearrangement joins TRBV6-2 or TRBV6-3 to TRBJ2-1; D is uncertain. Trimming pared 6 bases from V and 9 bases from J, leaving 24 bases between. Germline CDR1 and CDR2: MNHEY and SVGEGT. The CDR3 runs 16 residues. The CDR3 sequence: CASRSARLAGPREQFF. The CDR3, as DNA: TGTGCCAGCAGGTCCGCCAGGTTGGCTGGCCCGCGTGAGCAGTTCTTC.

This clonotype was observed a handful of times. J is TRBJ1-1 and V is TRBV7-2; D uncertain. Germline lookup yields CDR1 SGHTA and CDR2 FQGNSA. The V end lost 5 bases, the J end lost 4 bases, and 14 bases lay between the germline ends. The CDR3 contains 14 residues. CDR3 sequence: CASSRGAAGTEAFF. The CDR3 coding sequence is TGTGCCAGCAGCCGCGGAGCCGCGGGCACTGAAGCTTTCTTT.

The gene calls are TRBV7-3 and TRBJ2-2, with a tentative D call TRBD2 (6 bases). The CDR3 totals 15 residues. Trimming shortened V by 0 bases and J by 6 bases, and 11 bases separated the two germline ends. In germline, CDR1 is SGHTA, CDR2 FQGTGA. CDR3 DNA sequence: TGTGCCAGCAGCTTAACCCTCGGCGGGGCCGGGGAGCTGTTTTTT. It encodes CASSLTLGGAGELFF.

Only a few counts were recorded for this clonotype. The rearrangement links TRBV7-6 to TRBJ2-2; no firm D call. V was shortened by 3 bases and J by 0 bases, with 29 bases between the two germline ends. The germline CDR1 and CDR2 sequences are SGHVS and FNYEAQ. The CDR3 totals 22 residues. CDR3 sequence: CASSFPTTHDTFLSSNTGELFF. The CDR3 nucleotides read TGTGCCAGCAGCTTCCCCACCACCCACGACACTTTTCTCAGTTCGAACACCGGGGAGCTGTTTTTT.

This clonotype was detected a few times. The J gene is TRBJ2-5, the V gene TRBV5-1; D ambiguous. Germline values: CDR1 SGHRS, CDR2 YFSETQ. The CDR3 is 11 amino acids. With 2 bases removed from V and 2 bases from J, the gap between germline ends came to 1 base. CDR3 protein: CASSLQETQYF. CDR3 in DNA: TGCGCCAGCAGCTTACAAGAGACCCAGTACTTC. The full variable domain, its missing parts supplied by reference TRBV5-1 and TRBJ2-5, is KAGVTQTPRYLIKTRGQQVTLSCSPISGHRSVSWYQQTPGQGLQFLFEYFSETQRNKGNFPGRFSGRQFSNSRSEMNVSTLELGDSALYLCASSLQETQYFGPGTRLLVL.

The genes are TRBV7-2 and TRBJ1-3, with TRBD1 as a possible D gene (6 bases). Looked up from germline, CDR1 is SGHTA and CDR2 is FQGNSA. The CDR3 extends over 15 amino acids. Trimming removed 5 bases from V and 4 bases from J, with 15 bases in between. CDR3 nucleotide sequence: TGTGCCAGCAGCCGGGGGCCGCCGGGGGGAAACACCATATATTTT. It yields the protein CASSRGPPGGNTIYF.

Relative to its sample, this clonotype is medium-sized. V is TRBV20-1 and J is TRBJ1-5, with D possibly being TRBD1 (5 bases). The CDR3 length is 14 residues. The V end was cut by 3 bases, the J end by 4 bases, with 13 bases between. CDR1 DFQATT and CDR2 SNEGSKA come from the germline V gene (reference sequence). The CDR3 is CSASLGGDNQPQHF. CDR3 DNA: TGCAGTGCTAGCCTCGGAGGGGATAATCAGCCCCAGCATTTT.

V gene TRBV28 combines with J gene TRBJ1-5; possibly TRBD1 for D (6 bases). With 5 bases removed from V and 6 bases from J, the gap between germline ends came to 14 bases. The CDR3 has 14 residues. Germline CDR1 reads MDHEN; CDR2 reads SYDVKM. CDR3 coding DNA: TGTGCCAGCAGTACCGGGACATGGGGTCAGCCCCAGCATTTT. The encoded protein is CASSTGTWGQPQHF.

The chain has TRBV2 and TRBJ2-7; TRBD1 might be the D (6 bases). Per the germline V gene, CDR1 is SNHLY and CDR2 is FYNNEI. The CDR3 extends over 14 amino acids. V was cut by 6 bases and J by 4 bases, with 16 bases left in between. CDR3 sequence reads: CASRLYRAGYEQYF. The CDR3, as DNA: TGTGCCAGCAGGTTATACAGGGCAGGTTACGAGCAGTACTTC.

The gene calls are TRBV30 and TRBJ2-7; 9 nucleotides line up with TRBD1. Trimming took 2 bases from V and 3 from J; bases not matched to a gene: 11. From germline, CDR1 is GTSNPN and CDR2 SVGIG (reference sequence). The CDR3 is 16 residues long. The CDR3 reads CAWSSRQGGFGYEQYF. CDR3 bases: TGTGCCTGGAGTAGCAGACAGGGGGGCTTCGGCTACGAGCAGTACTTC. The full variable domain, in which reference TRBV30 and TRBJ2-7 provide the parts outside the CDR3, is SQTIHQWPATLVQPVGSPLSLECTVEGTSNPNLYWYRQAAGRGLQLLFYSVGIGQISSEVPQNLSASRPQDRQFILSSKKLLLSDSGFYLCAWSSRQGGFGYEQYFGPGTRLTVT.

This clonotype was recorded a few times. The rearrangement uses TRBV6-1 and TRBJ1-1; D gene ambiguous. Germline V CDR1 and CDR2: MNHNS, SASEGT. V lost 6 bases and J 0 bases, leaving 5 bases between the germline ends. The CDR3 sequence is 12 residues long. The CDR3 DNA follows: TGTGCCAGCAGGACTATGAACACTGAAGCTTTCTTT. This codes for CASRTMNTEAFF.

This clonotype was counted between two and nine times. This chain joins TRBV29-1 and TRBJ2-2, with a tentative D call TRBD2 (6 bases). This CDR3 has 15 residues. V shed 4 bases and J shed 4 bases, with 16 bases lying between them. CDR1 is SQVTM and CDR2 is ANQGSEA in the germline V gene. The CDR3: CSVGGAGTVTGELFF. CDR3 bases: TGCAGCGTTGGTGGGGCGGGAACGGTCACCGGGGAGCTGTTTTTT.

This clonotype was picked up one time. One junction end does not reproduce the germline sequence, and a read error may be involved. This chain connects TRBV28 to TRBJ2-7, with TRBD1 matching over 9 bases. CDR3 length: 13 amino acids. Per germline, CDR1 MDHEN and CDR2 SYDVKM. CDR3 nucleotides: TGTGCCAGCAGCCCCAGACAGGGGGTGGAGCGGTACTTC. This codes for CASSPRQGVERYF.

This clonotype showed up just a few times. This rearrangement joins TRBV10-3 to TRBJ1-2; D is perhaps TRBD1 (6 bases). The V gene's germline CDR1 is ENHRY and CDR2 SYGVKD. V was clipped by 1 base and J by 6 bases, with 6 bases between them. The CDR3 runs to 12 residues. The CDR3 sequence is CAISEYRDGYTF. CDR3 sequence (DNA): TGTGCCATCAGTGAGTACAGGGATGGCTACACCTTC.

J is TRBJ2-1 and V is TRBV7-3, with TRBD2 as a possible D gene (7 bases). This CDR3 comprises 16 residues. Trimming removed 5 bases from V and 3 bases from J, with 17 bases in between. Germline loops: CDR1 SGHTA, CDR2 FQGTGA. The CDR3 region has the DNA TGTGCCAGCAGCCCACCAGGGGCTAGCGGCTACAATGAGCAGTTCTTC. The encoded protein is CASSPPGASGYNEQFF.

The chain joins TRBV7-9 to TRBJ1-1; 7 bases are shared with TRBD1. The CDR3 consists of 13 residues. The germline CDR1 and CDR2 sequences are SEHNR and FQNEAQ (reference sequence). The trim removed 5 bases at V and 4 bases at J, leaving 4 bases unmatched. The DNA for the CDR3 is TGTGCCAGCAGCCGGGACAGTGTCACTGAAGCTTTCTTT. Amino acid sequence: CASSRDSVTEAFF.

This clonotype was found a few times. V is TRBV5-4 and J is TRBJ2-5; 8 positions agree with TRBD2. CDR3 length equals 13 residues. J lost 3 bases, V lost 5 bases, and 3 bases had no gene match. Germline V gene lookup returns CDR1 SGHNT and CDR2 YYREEE (reference sequence). The chain's CDR3 is CASRETSEETQYF. The CDR3 DNA sequence: TGTGCCAGCAGGGAGACTAGCGAAGAGACCCAGTACTTC.